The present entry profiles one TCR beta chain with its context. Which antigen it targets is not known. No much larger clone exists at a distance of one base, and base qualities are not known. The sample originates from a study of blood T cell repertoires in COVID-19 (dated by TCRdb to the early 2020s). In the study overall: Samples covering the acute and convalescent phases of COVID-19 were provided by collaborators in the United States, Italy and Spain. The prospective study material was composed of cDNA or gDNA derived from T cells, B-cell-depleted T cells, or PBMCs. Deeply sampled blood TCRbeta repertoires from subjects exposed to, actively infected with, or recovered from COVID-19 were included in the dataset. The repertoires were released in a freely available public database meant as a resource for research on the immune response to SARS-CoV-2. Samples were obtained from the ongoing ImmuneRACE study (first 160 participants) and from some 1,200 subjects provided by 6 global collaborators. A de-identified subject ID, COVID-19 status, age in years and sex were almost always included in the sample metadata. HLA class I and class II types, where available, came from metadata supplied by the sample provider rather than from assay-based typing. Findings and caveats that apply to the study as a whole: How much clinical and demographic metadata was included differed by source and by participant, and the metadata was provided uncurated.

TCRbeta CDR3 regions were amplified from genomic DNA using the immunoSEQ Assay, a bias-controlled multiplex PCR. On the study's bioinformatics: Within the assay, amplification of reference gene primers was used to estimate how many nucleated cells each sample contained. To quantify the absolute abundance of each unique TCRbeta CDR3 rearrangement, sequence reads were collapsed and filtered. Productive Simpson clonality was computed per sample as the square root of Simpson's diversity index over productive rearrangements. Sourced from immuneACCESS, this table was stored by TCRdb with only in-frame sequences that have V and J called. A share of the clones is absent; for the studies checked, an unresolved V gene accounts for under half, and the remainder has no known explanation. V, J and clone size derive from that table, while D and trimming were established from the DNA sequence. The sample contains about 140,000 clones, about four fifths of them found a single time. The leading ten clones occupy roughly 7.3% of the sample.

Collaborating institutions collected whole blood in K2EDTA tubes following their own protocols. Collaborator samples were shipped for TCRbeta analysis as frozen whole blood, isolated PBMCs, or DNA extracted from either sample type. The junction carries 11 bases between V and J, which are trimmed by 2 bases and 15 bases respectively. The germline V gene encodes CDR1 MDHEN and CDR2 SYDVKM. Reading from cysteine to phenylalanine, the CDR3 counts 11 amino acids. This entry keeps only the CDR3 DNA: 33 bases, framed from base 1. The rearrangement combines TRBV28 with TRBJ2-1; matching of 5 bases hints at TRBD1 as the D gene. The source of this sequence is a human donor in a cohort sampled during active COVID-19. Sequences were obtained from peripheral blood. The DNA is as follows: TGTGCCAGCAGTTTAACAGGACGGCGGTTCTTC. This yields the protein CASSLTGRRFF.